This T cell receptor (beta chain) was captured by sequencing in a study of T cells in Graves' hyperthyroidism and ophthalmopathy. Researchers amplified the TCR beta CDR3 regions from RNA transcripts. The HTBI primer set drove a first-round RT-PCR of the TCR CDR3. One entry per CDR3 protein results from TCRdb running MiXCR on the multiplex PCR reads. The sample lists roughly 570,000 distinct CDR3 sequences; 35% to 55% were seen once. For the diagnoses, clinical symptoms, serum thyroxine and TRAb, thyroid ultrasound and orbital computed tomography were used. As regards this clonotype: Its antigen remains unidentified.

Trimming took 5 bases from V and 1 from J, leaving 18 bases between them. The CDR3 totals 17 residues. The germline CDR1 and CDR2 sequences are SNHLY and FYNNEI. Overall study results and limits: Blood also carried most thyroid clonotypes expanded above 0.001. The model anticipated ophthalmopathy a median about six months pre-onset. Stable hyperthyroidism was separated from ophthalmopathy by a model based on 13 V-J features.

V usage is TRBV2 and J usage is TRBJ1-5, with a tentative D call TRBD1 (6 bases). Sequencing was done on a sample of peripheral blood or thyroid tissue (not recorded which). This clonotype was sampled from an adult woman with Graves' disease, either hyperthyroidism or ophthalmopathy (not recorded which). The CDR3 bases are TGTGCCAGCAGTAGCCGGGGGGCCTCTTTAAGCAATCAGCCCCAGCATTTT. This encodes CASSSRGASLSNQPQHF.